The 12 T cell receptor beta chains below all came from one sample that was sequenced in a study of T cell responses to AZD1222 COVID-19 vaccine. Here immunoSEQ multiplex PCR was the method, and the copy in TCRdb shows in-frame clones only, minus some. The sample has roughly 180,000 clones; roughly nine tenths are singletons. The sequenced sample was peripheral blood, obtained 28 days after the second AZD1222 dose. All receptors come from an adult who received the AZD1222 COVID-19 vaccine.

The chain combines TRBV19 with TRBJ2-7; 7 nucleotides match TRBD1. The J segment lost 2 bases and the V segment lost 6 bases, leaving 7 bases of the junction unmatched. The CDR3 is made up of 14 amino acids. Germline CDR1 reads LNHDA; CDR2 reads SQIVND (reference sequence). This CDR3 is CASRNRGVPYEQYF. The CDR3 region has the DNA TGTGCCAGTAGGAACAGGGGTGTTCCCTACGAGCAGTACTTC.

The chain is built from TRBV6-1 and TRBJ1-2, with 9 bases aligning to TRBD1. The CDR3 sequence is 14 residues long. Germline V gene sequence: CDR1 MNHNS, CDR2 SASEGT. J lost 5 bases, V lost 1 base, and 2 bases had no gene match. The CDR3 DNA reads TGTGCCAGCAGTGAAGGGGACAGGGTGTATGGCTACACCTTC. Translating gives CASSEGDRVYGYTF.

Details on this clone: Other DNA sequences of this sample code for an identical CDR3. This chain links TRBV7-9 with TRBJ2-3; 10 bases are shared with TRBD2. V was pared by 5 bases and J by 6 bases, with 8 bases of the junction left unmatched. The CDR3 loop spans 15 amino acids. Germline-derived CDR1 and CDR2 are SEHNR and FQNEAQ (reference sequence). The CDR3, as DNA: TGTGCCAGCAGCCCACCGGGACTAGCGACGGATACGCAGTATTTT. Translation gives CASSPPGLATDTQYF.

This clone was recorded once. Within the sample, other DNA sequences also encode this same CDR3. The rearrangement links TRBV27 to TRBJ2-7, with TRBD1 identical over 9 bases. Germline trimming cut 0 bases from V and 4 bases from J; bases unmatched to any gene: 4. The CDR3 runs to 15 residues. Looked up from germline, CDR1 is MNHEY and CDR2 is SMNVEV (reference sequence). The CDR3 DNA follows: TGTGCCAGCAGTTTATCGGGGACAGGGATTTACGAGCAGTACTTC. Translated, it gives CASSLSGTGIYEQYF.

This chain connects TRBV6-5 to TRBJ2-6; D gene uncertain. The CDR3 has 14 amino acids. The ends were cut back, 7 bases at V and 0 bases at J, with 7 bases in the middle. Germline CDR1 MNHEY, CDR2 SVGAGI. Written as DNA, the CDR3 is TGTGCCAGCAAGTGGGACTCTGGGGCCAACGTCCTGACTTTC. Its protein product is CASKWDSGANVLTF.

The CDR3 DNA reads TGTGCCAGCAGCTCAGAAGGGACAGGTTCACTCTATGGCTACACCTTC. Residues: CASSSEGTGSLYGYTF. The chain carries TRBV7-6 and TRBJ1-2; 8 nucleotides align to TRBD1. J was trimmed by 4 bases and V by 4 bases; bases with no gene match: 11. The CDR3 spans 16 residues. Looked up from germline, CDR1 is SGHVS and CDR2 is FNYEAQ.

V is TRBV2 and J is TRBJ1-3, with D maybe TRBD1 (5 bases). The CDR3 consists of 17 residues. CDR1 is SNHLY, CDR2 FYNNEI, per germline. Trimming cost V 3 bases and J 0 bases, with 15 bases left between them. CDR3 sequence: CASSDGGERDSGNTIYF. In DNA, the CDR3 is TGTGCCAGCAGTGATGGGGGAGAGAGAGACTCTGGAAACACCATATATTTT.

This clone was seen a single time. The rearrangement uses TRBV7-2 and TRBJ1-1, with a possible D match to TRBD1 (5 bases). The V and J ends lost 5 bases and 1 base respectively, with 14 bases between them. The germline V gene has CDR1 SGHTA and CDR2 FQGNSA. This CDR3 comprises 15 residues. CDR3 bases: TGTGCCAGCAGCCCACAACCCGACAGGAACACTGAAGCTTTCTTT. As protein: CASSPQPDRNTEAFF. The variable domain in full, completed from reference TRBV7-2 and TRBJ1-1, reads GAGVSQSPSNKVTEKGKDVELRCDPISGHTALYWYRQSLGQGLEFLIYFQGNSAPDKSGLPSDRFSAERTGGSVSTLTIQRTQQEDSAVYLCASSPQPDRNTEAFFGQGTRLTVV.

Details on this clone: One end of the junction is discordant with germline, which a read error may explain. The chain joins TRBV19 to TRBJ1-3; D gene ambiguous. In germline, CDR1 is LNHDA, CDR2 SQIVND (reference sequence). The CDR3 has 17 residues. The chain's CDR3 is CASSIEVAASPGNTIYF. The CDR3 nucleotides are TGTGCCAGTAGTATAGAAGTGGCAGCCTCACCTGGGAACACCATATATTTT.

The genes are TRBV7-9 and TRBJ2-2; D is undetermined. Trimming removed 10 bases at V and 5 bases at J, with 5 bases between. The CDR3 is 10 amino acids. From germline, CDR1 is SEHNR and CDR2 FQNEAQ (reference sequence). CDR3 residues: CAMWTGELFF. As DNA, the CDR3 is TGTGCCATGTGGACCGGGGAGCTGTTTTTT.

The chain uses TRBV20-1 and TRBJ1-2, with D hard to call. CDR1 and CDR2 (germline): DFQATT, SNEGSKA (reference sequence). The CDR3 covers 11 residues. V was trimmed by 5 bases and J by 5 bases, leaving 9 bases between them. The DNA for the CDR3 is TGCAGTGCTTCCGGGTGGTATGGCTACACCTTC. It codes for CSASGWYGYTF.

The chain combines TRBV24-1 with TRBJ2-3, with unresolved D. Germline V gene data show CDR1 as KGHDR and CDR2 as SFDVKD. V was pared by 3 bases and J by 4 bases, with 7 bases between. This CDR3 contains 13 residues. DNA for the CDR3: TGTGCCACCAGTGATCTTTTCGCAGATACGCAGTATTTT. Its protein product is CATSDLFADTQYF.